Listed below are T cell receptor beta chains from one sample, sequenced in a study of T cells in localized non-small cell lung cancer. Using immunoSEQ multiplex PCR, the repertoire was profiled, and TCRdb retains in-frame clones only, with some absent. The sample has about 2,300 clones; less than 50% are singletons. The sample consisted of lung tumor tissue, taken before any cancer treatment. Receptor source: a male donor aged 60 or older with stage II squamous cell lung carcinoma. Each CDR3 is given without its conserved first and last residue. Each record gives: clone size, V gene, CDR3 protein. Clone size appears in some rows only: once, few, many, or a class for an expanded clone.

few | TRBV9 | ASSPTSSYNEQF
few | TRBV9 | ASSSTYPRSPAAF
few | TRBV28 | ASSFRTSGEETQY
. | TRBV29-1 | SVSLGTGGNTIY
. | TRBV6-8 | ASRRQVFSYEQY
. | TRBV18 | ASSPRGTPIRDSVFYGYT
few | TRBV29-1 | SVKQGGNTEAF
. | TRBV1 | TSSQEVVPEETQY
. | TRBV5-1 | ASSLDSASGNTIY
few | TRBV30 | ASSLYMGVNQPQH
few | TRBV19 | ASRAGGSETQY
few | TRBV4-1 | ASSQDLFGGGRTDTQY
. | TRBV11-3 | ASSFSGGQGNQPQH
. | TRBV1 | ASSQDQGQVTEAF
. | TRBV6-8 | ASSYSKTPPLGYT
few | TRBV9 | AIDGRDTDTQY
. | TRBV7-6 | ASSSPGPGAEAF
. | TRBV16 | ASSQSQMNTEAF
. | TRBV28 | ASSLVQGGNT
. | TRBV28 | ASSFSLGVGNTIY
. | TRBV19 | ASISTGGRGYT
. | TRBV9 | ASTWDREGTVETQY
once | TRBV5-1 | ASSSGLAGVTETQY
. | TRBV18 | ASSPTPVGGEQY
medium-sized | TRBV10-3 | ATETGGTEAF
. | TRBV18 | ASSPRQGNTGELF
few | TRBV11-3 | ASSHRGTSGSTGELF
few | TRBV6-8 | ASSYPGLAGETQY
. | TRBV18 | ASSPAHDYTGELF
. | TRBV19 | ASTPGPFEGEQY